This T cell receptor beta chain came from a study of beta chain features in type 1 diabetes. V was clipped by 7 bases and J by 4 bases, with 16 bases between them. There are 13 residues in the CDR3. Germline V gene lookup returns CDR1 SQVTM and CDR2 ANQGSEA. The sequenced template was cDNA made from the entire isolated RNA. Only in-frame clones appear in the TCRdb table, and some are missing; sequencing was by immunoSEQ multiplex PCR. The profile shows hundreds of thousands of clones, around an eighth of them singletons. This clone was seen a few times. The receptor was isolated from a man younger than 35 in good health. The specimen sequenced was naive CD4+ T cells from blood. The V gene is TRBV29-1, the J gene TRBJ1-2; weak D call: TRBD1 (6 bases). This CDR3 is CSGGTGTGYGYTF. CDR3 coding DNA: TGCAGCGGGGGAACAGGGACGGGCTATGGCTACACCTTC.